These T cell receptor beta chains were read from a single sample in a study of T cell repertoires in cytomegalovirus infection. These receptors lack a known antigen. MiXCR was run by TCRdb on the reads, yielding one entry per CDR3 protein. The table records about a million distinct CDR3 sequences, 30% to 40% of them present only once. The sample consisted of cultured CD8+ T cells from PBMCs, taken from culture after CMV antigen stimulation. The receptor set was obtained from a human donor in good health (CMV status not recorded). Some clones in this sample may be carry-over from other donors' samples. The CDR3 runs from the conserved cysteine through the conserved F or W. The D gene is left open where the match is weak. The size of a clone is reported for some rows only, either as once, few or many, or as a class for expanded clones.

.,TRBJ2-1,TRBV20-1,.,TGCAGTGCTAGAGCTCCTACTGATTCCTCCTACAATGAGCAGTTCTTC,CSARAPTDSSYNEQFF
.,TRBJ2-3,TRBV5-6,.,TGTGCCAGCAGCTTGGCTAGTGAGACGGGTACAGATACGCAGTATTTT,CASSLASETGTDTQYF
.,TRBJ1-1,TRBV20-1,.,TGCAGTGCTAATCCCGGAGGCGGCACTGAAGCTTTCTTT,CSANPGGGTEAFF
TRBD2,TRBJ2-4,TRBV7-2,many,TGTGCCAGCAGCTTTCCAAGTAGCGGGGGTGCGACCAAAAACATTCAGTACTTC,CASSFPSSGGATKNIQYF
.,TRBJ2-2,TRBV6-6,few,TGTGCCAGCAGTTACGAAGGGGATAATACCGGGGAGCTGTTTTTT,CASSYEGDNTGELFF
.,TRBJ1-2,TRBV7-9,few,TGTGCCAGCAGCTCCCGGACCCAGAATTATGGCTACACCTTC,CASSSRTQNYGYTF
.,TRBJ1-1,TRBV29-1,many,TGCAGCGTAGCTTCTAACGCTGAAGCTTTCTTT,CSVASNAEAFF
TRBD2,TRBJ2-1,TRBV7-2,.,TGTGTCAGCAGAAATAGCGGGGGGGCCCCTTACAATGAGCAGTTCTTC,CVSRNSGGAPYNEQFF
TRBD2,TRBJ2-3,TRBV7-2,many,TGTGCCAGCAGCTTTCTAGCGGGGGGGGCCGGCAGCGCGCAGTATTTT,CASSFLAGGAGSAQYF
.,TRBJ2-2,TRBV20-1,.,TGCAGTGTTCCCAACACCGGGGAGCTGTTTTTT,CSVPNTGELFF
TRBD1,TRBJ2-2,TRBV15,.,TGTGCCACCGGGACAGGGGGGTCTGGGGAGCTGTTTTTT,CATGTGGSGELFF
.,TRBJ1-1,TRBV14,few,TGTGCCAGCAGCCAAGACACCCCGGGGGGCCGTGACACTGAAGCTTTCTTT,CASSQDTPGGRDTEAFF
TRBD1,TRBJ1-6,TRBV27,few,TGTGCCAGCAGTCCCCTCGGTGCCAGGGGGAATTCACCCCTCCACTTT,CASSPLGARGNSPLHF
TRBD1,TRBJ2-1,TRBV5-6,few,TGTGCCAGCAGCCTAACAGGGGTACGGCAGTTCTTC,CASSLTGVRQFF
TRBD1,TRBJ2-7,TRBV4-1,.,TGCGCCAGCAGCCAGGCGGGGGCCGGGACAGGGGTCTACGAGCAGTACTTC,CASSQAGAGTGVYEQYF
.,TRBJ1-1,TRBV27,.,TGTGCCAGCAGTTTTACCACGGGGGGGCGGACTGAAGCTTTCTTT,CASSFTTGGRTEAFF
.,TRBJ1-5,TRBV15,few,TGTGCCACCGGACCGGGGGGCGTGGAGCCCCAGCATTTT,CATGPGGVEPQHF
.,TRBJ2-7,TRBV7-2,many,TGTGCCAGCAGCTTAGCGCCAGGGCCCCGCTCCTACGAGCAGTACTTC,CASSLAPGPRSYEQYF
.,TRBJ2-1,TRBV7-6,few,TGTGCCAGCAGCCGAGAAGTATACAATGAGCAGTTCTTC,CASSREVYNEQFF
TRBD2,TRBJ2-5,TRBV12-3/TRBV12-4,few,TGTGCCAGCACCTCCCTAGGGCTTAGCGGGGGTCAAGAGACCCAGTACTTC,CASTSLGLSGGQETQYF
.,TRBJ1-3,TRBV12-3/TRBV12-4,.,TGTGCCAGCAGTTTAGGGCTACCTGGAAACACCATATATTTT,CASSLGLPGNTIYF
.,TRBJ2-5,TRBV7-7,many,TGTGCTAGCAGCTTCGCGGGGCCCAAGAGCCAAGAGACCCAGTACTTC,CASSFAGPKSQETQYF
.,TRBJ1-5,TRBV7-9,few,TGTGCCAGCAGCTTAGGACAAGGTGGTACCAATCAGCCCCAGCATTTT,CASSLGQGGTNQPQHF
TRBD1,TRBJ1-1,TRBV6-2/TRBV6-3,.,TGTGCCAGCAGTGGTCGACAGGGTGGCTACGAAGCTTTCTTT,CASSGRQGGYEAFF
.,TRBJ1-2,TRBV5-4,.,TGTGCCAGCAGCTTTGGGGACACCTTC,CASSFGDTF
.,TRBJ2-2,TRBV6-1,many,TGTGCCAGCAGCTTAGATTGGGGACAGAACACCGGGGAGCTGTTTTTT,CASSLDWGQNTGELFF
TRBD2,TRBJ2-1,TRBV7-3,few,TGTGCCAGCAGCCTGGAGCGGGGGCCTACCTACAATGAGCAGTTCTTC,CASSLERGPTYNEQFF
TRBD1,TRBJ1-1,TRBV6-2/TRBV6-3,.,TGTGCCAGCAGTTCCCCGACAGGGGGCTTCACTGAAGCTTTCTTT,CASSSPTGGFTEAFF
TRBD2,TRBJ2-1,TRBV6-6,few,TGTGCCAGCAGTCCTTGGGGACTAGCGGGGGGGGTCTCCTACAATGAGCAGTTCTTC,CASSPWGLAGGVSYNEQFF
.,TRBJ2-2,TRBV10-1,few,TGCGCCAGCAGTGAGTCGCGGCGAGCCCCCCTCTTTGGGGGGGAGCTGTTTTTT,CASSESRRAPLFGGELFF
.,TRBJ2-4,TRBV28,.,TGTGCCAGCAGTAGGGGCTTCAAAAACATTCAGTACTTC,CASSRGFKNIQYF
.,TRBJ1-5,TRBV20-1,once,TGCAGTGCCCTAGGGCTAATAGATAGCAATCAGCCCCAGCATTTT,CSALGLIDSNQPQHF
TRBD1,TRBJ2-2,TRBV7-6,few,TGTGCCAGCAGCCCACAGCCTGGACAGGGTCCGAACACCGGGGAGCTGTTTTTT,CASSPQPGQGPNTGELFF
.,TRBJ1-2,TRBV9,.,TGTGCCAGCAGCGTAGAGGGGGATGGGGATGGCTACACCTTC,CASSVEGDGDGYTF
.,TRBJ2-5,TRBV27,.,TGTGCCAGCAGTTTGGGCGGGGGCCGTGAAGAGACCCAGTACTTC,CASSLGGGREETQYF
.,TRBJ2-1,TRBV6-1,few,TGTGCCAGCAGTGAGTCGCCAGAGTTCTTC,CASSESPEFF
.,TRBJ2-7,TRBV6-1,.,.,CANSHSGQASYEQYF
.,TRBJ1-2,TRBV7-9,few,TGTGCCAGCAGCTTAGTCATGGAATCCTATGGCTACACCTTC,CASSLVMESYGYTF
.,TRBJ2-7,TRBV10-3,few,TGTGCCATCAGTGACAGAGGGCAAGTATACGAGCAGTACTTC,CAISDRGQVYEQYF
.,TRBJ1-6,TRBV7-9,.,TGTGCCAGCAGCACTTCCCAAGGTAGTAATTCACCCCTCCACTTT,CASSTSQGSNSPLHF
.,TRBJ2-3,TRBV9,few,TGTGCCAGCAGCCTCGAAGTCCCAGATACGCAGTATTTT,CASSLEVPDTQYF
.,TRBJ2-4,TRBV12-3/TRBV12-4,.,TGTGCCAGCAGCCTAGGGACTGTGGGTTACATTCAGTACTTC,CASSLGTVGYIQYF
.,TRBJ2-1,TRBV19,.,TGTGCCAGTAGTACGAAGTTGAGTTCCTACAATGAGCAGTTCTTC,CASSTKLSSYNEQFF
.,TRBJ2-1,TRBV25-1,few,TGTGCCAGTGGAGGGGCAGGGTGGGACCTCCGGTACAATGAGCAGTTCTTC,CASGGAGWDLRYNEQFF
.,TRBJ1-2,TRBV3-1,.,TGTGCCAGCAGGCCAACGGGCCGGGTCTATGGCTACACCTTC,CASRPTGRVYGYTF
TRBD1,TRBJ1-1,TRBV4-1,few,TGCGCCAGCAGCCCTTGGACAGGGCACACTGAAGCTTTCTTT,CASSPWTGHTEAFF
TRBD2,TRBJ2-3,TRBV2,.,TGTGCCACCTTTAGCGGGGGGGCGAATACGCAGTATTTT,CATFSGGANTQYF